This TCR beta chain was identified in a study of control samples from healthy donors and cancer patients. Germline-derived CDR1 and CDR2 are MNHEY and SMNVEV (reference sequence). This CDR3 spans 14 amino acids. V was pared by 5 bases and J by 4 bases, with 6 bases of the junction left unmatched. Assay used: immunoSEQ multiplex PCR; TCRdb lists only in-frame clones, some missing. In the table there are almost 90,000 clones, about 89% of which are singletons. The specimen was blood. J is TRBJ2-5 and V is TRBV27, with 8 bases aligning to TRBD1. This receptor was taken from a man aged 30 to 45 in good health. The CDR3 nucleotides are TGTGCCAGCAGTACCGCCGACAGGGGAGAGACCCAGTACTTC. Encoded protein: CASSTADRGETQYF.